The rows below give T cell receptor beta chains drawn from one sample of a study of blood T cell repertoires in COVID-19. Data came from immunoSEQ multiplex PCR; TCRdb stores just in-frame clones and leaves some out. The sample has around 370,000 clones, around 89% seen once. The sample was peripheral blood. The receptors were gathered from a man aged 18-30 years with active or convalescent COVID-19. CDR3s include the opening cysteine and the closing phenylalanine or tryptophan. The D gene is left open where the match is weak. The size field is filled for only some rows; it gives once, few, many or a size class.

D,length,size,V,J,DNA,CDR3
.,15,few,TRBV24-1,TRBJ2-1,TGTGCCACCAGTGATCCGACTAGGAGTTCCTGGGAGCAGTTCTTC,CATSDPTRSSWEQFF
TRBD1,18,.,TRBV4-2,TRBJ2-2,TGTGCCAGCAGCCAGGCAAACCCGGGACAGGGGGCCGTCGGGGAGCTGTTTTTT,CASSQANPGQGAVGELFF
.,15,once,TRBV7-9,TRBJ2-3,TGTGCCAGCAGCCCGCAGCGAAATGCCACAGATACGCAGTATTTT,CASSPQRNATDTQYF
.,11,.,TRBV5-1,TRBJ2-1,TGCGCCAGCAGGGAGGGGAATGAGCAGTTCTTC,CASREGNEQFF
TRBD1,17,.,TRBV5-5,TRBJ1-4,TGTGCCAGCAGCTCCTGGGGCAGGGGGCGTAAGAATGAAAAACTGTTTTTT,CASSSWGRGRKNEKLFF
TRBD1,15,.,TRBV2,TRBJ2-5,TGTGCCAGCAGGATAAGGACAGGCCGTGGGGAGACCCAGTACTTC,CASRIRTGRGETQYF
.,13,.,TRBV19,TRBJ1-1,TGTGCCAGTAGTTACACAGTGAACACTGAAGCTTTCTTT,CASSYTVNTEAFF
TRBD1,15,few,TRBV12-5,TRBJ2-2,TGTGCTAGTGGTACAGGGGGAAGTTCGTCCGGGGAGCTGTTTTTT,CASGTGGSSSGELFF
TRBD2,14,.,TRBV29-1,TRBJ2-1,TGCAGCGTTGAAGGTCTAGCGGCAAATAATGAGCAGTTCTTC,CSVEGLAANNEQFF
TRBD1,16,.,TRBV7-2,TRBJ1-4,TGTGCCAGCAGCTTCCAACCGGGACAGGGGAGTGAAAAACTGTTTTTT,CASSFQPGQGSEKLFF
TRBD2,14,.,TRBV5-4,TRBJ2-7,TGTGCCAGCAGCATGACTAGCGGGAGGAGCGAGCAGTACTTC,CASSMTSGRSEQYF
TRBD2,16,.,TRBV19,TRBJ2-1,TGTGCCAGTAGTATTCTAGGCGGCGGGAGGACCAATGAGCAGTTCTTC,CASSILGGGRTNEQFF
.,16,.,TRBV4-2,TRBJ2-2,TGTGCCAGCAGACGAGAGCGGGACACGAACACCGGGGAGCTGTTTTTT,CASRRERDTNTGELFF
TRBD1,16,.,TRBV5-6,TRBJ2-4,TGTGCCAGCAGCTTATTTACAGGGGACGTTGGGAACATTCAGTACTTC,CASSLFTGDVGNIQYF
.,15,.,TRBV7-9,TRBJ1-1,TGTGCCAGCAGTGTCGCCCTTCCAGGCGCCACTGAAGCTTTCTTT,CASSVALPGATEAFF
TRBD2,18,few,TRBV6-1,TRBJ2-1,TGTGCCAGCAGTGAGGGGGGACTAGCGGGAGGGGTCGTCAATGAGCAGTTCTTC,CASSEGGLAGGVVNEQFF
TRBD1,14,.,TRBV19,TRBJ1-1,TGTGCCAGTTCTTGGACAGGGCCAAACACTGAAGCTTTCTTT,CASSWTGPNTEAFF
.,21,.,TRBV6-2/TRBV6-3,TRBJ1-5,TGTGCCAGCAGTTACTCGACACGAGGGATCGGGACTCGATTATTGTGGCAGCCCCAGCATTTT,CASSYSTRGIGTRLLWQPQHF
TRBD2,12,once,TRBV28,TRBJ2-5,TGTGCCAGCAGTTCAGCGGGGGACCTTCAGTACTTC,CASSSAGDLQYF
.,18,.,TRBV15,TRBJ1-2,TGTGCCACCAGCAGAGATGAGGGAGCACGAGGAAGGAGTTATGGCTACACCTTC,CATSRDEGARGRSYGYTF
TRBD1,16,.,TRBV6-1,TRBJ2-7,TGTGCCAGCAGCGAAATAGGGACAGACACCTCCTACGAGCAGTACTTC,CASSEIGTDTSYEQYF